This TCR beta chain was captured in a study of blood T cells in healthy people across ages. The second PCR ran roughly 7 to 12 cycles with a sample-barcoded 5' primer and J-beta primers. TCRdb reanalysed the 5' RACE reads using MiXCR and keeps one entry per CDR3 protein. The sample has more than 700,000 distinct CDR3 sequences, roughly 50% seen once. The V gene's germline CDR1 is MNHEY and CDR2 SMNVEV (reference sequence). J lost 0 bases, V lost 5 bases, and 9 bases had no gene match. The CDR3 is made up of 16 amino acids. The sample taken for sequencing was blood. This chain joins TRBV27 and TRBJ2-7, with TRBD1 identical over 8 bases. The source of this sequence is a man older than 75 in good health. The DNA for the CDR3 is TGTGCCAGCAGTCCTCTTATGACAGGGGTCTCCTACGAGCAGTACTTC. It encodes CASSPLMTGVSYEQYF.